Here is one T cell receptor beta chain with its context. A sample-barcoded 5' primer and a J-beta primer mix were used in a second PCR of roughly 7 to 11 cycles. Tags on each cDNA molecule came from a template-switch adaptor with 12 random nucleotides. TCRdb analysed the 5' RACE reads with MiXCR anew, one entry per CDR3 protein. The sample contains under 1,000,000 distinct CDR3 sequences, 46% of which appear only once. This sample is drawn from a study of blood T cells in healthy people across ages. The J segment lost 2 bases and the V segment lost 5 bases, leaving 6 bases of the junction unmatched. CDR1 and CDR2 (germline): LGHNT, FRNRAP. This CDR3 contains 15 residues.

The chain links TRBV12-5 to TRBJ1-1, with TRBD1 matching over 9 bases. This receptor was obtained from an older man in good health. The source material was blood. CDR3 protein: CASGPLTGGNTEAFF. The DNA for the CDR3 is TGTGCTAGTGGTCCTCTGACAGGGGGTAACACTGAAGCTTTCTTT. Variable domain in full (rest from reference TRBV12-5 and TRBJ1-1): DARVTQTPRHKVTEMGQEVTMRCQPILGHNTVFWYRQTMMQGLELLAYFRNRAPLDDSGMPKDRFSAEMPDATLATLKIQPSEPRDSAVYFCASGPLTGGNTEAFFGQGTRLTVV.